Sequencing of this T cell receptor (beta chain) was carried out in a study of T cells in Graves' hyperthyroidism and ophthalmopathy. The germline CDR1 and CDR2 sequences are MGHDK and SYGVNS. The V end was cut by 5 bases, the J end by 5 bases, with 12 bases between. There are 13 residues in the CDR3. Hyperthyroidism in the patients, aged 18 to 65, was newly diagnosed and under 2 months in duration. The diagnoses drew upon clinical symptoms, serum thyroxine and TRAb, thyroid ultrasound and orbital computed tomography. Template material for amplifying TCR beta CDR3 regions consisted of RNA transcripts. The HTBI set primed first-round TCR CDR3 RT-PCR. TCRdb reprocessed the multiplex PCR reads with MiXCR, giving one entry per CDR3 protein. The table has around 720,000 distinct CDR3 sequences, approximately 40% seen once.

Sequencing was done on a sample of blood. The chain uses TRBV25-1 and TRBJ2-5, with a weak D call TRBD1 (5 bases). The receptor was derived from a woman aged 35 to 49 with Graves' hyperthyroidism. The CDR3 sequence: CASSPPAGETQYF. The CDR3 coding sequence is TGTGCCAGCAGTCCACCAGCAGGGGAGACCCAGTACTTC.